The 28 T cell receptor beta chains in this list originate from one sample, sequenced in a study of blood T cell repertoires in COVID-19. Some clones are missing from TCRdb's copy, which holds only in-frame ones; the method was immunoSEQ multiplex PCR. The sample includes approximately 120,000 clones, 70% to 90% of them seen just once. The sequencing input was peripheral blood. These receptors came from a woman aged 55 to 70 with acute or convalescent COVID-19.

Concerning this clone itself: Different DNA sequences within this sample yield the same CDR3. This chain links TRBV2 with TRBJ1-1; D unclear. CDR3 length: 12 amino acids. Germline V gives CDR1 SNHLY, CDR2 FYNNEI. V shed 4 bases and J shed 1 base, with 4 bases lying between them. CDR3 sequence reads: CASSVQNTEAFF. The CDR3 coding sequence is TGTGCCAGCAGTGTTCAGAACACTGAAGCTTTCTTT.

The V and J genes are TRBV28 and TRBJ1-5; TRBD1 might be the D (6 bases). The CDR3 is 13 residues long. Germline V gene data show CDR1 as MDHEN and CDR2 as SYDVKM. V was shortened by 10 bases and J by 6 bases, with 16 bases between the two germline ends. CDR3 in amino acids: CATGGQLGQPQHF. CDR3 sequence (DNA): TGTGCCACCGGAGGACAGTTGGGTCAGCCCCAGCATTTT.

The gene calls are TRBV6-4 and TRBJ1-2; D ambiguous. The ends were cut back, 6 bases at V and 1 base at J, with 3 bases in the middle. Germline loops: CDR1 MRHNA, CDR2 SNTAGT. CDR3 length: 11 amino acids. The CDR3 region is CASSNNYGYTF. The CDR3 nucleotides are TGTGCCAGCAGCAATAACTATGGCTACACCTTC.

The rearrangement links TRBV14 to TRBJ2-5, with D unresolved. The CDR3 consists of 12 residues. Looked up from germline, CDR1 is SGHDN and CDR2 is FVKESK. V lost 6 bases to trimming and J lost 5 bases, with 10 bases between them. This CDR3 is CASSIYGETQYF. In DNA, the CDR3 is TGTGCCAGCAGTATCTACGGGGAGACCCAGTACTTC.

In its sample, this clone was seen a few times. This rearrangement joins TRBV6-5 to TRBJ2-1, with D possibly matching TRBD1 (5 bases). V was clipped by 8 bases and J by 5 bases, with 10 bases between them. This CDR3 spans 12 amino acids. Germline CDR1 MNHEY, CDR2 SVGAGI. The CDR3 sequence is CASERGDNEQFF. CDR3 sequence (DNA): TGTGCCAGCGAAAGGGGTGACAATGAGCAGTTCTTC.

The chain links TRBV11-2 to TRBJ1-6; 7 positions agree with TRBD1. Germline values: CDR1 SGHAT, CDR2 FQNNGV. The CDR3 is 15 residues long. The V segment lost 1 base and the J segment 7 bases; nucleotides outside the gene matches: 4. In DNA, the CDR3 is TGTGCCAGCAGCTTAGTGAGGACAGGCAATTCACCCCTCCACTTT. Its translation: CASSLVRTGNSPLHF.

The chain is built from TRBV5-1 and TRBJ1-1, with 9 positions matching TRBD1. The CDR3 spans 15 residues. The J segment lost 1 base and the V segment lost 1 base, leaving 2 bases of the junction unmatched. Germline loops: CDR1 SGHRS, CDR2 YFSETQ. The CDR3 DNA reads TGCGCCAGCAGCTTGCCGGGACAGGGGAACACTGAAGCTTTCTTT. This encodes CASSLPGQGNTEAFF.

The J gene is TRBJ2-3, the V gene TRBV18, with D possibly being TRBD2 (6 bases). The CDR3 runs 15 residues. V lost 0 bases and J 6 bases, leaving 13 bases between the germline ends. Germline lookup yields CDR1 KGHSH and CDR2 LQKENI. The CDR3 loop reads CASSPPSGGVDTQYF. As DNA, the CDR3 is TGTGCCAGCTCACCACCGTCCGGGGGTGTGGATACGCAGTATTTT.

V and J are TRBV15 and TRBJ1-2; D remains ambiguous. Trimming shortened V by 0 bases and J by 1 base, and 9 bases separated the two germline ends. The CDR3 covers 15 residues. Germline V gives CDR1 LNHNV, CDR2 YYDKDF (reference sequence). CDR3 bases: TGTGCCACCAGCAGAGATGGAGGATTTAACTATGGCTACACCTTC. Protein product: CATSRDGGFNYGYTF.

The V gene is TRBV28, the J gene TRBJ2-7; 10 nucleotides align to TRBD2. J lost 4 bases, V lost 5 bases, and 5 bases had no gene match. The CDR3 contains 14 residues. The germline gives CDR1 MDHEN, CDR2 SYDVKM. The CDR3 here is CASSLGLAEYEQYF. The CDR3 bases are TGTGCCAGCAGTCTAGGACTAGCGGAATACGAGCAGTACTTC.

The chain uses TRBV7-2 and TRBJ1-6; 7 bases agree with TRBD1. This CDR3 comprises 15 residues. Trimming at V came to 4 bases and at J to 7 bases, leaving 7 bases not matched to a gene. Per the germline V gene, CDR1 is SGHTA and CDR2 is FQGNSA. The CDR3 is CASSSNRGTNSPLHF. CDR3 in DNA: TGTGCCAGCAGCTCAAACAGGGGAACGAATTCACCCCTCCACTTT.

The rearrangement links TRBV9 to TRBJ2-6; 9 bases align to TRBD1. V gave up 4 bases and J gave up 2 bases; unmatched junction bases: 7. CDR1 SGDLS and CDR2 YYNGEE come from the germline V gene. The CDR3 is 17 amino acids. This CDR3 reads CASSRTTGGPGANVLTF. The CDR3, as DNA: TGTGCCAGCAGCCGTACTACAGGGGGCCCTGGGGCCAACGTCCTGACTTTC. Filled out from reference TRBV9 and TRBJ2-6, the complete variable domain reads DSGVTQTPKHLITATGQRVTLRCSPRSGDLSVYWYQQSLDQGLQFLIQYYNGEERAKGNILERFSAQQFPDLHSELNLSSLELGDSALYFCASSRTTGGPGANVLTFGAGSRLTVL.

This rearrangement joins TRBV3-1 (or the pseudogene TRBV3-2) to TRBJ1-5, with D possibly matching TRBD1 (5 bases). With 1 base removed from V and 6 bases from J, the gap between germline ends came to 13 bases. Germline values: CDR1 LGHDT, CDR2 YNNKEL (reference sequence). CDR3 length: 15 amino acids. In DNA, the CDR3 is TGTGCCAGCAGCCAAGGTCAGGGAAAGGGTCAGCCCCAGCATTTT. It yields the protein CASSQGQGKGQPQHF.

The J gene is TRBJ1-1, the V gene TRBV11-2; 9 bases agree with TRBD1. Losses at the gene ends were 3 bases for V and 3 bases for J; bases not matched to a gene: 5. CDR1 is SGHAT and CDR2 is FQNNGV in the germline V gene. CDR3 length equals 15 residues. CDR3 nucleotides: TGTGCCAGCAGCTTGCTGACAGGGGGATACACTGAAGCTTTCTTT. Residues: CASSLLTGGYTEAFF.

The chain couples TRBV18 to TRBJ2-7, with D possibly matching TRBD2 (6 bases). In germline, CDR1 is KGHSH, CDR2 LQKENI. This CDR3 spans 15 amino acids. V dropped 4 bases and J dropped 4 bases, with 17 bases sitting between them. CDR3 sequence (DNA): TGTGCCAGCTCACGTGCGCCGGGTCGGGAGTACGAGCAGTACTTC. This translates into CASSRAPGREYEQYF. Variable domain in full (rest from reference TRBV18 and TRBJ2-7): NAGVMQNPRHLVRRRGQEARLRCSPMKGHSHVYWYRQLPEEGLKFMVYLQKENIIDESGMPKERFSAEFPKEGPSILRIQQVVRGDSAAYFCASSRAPGREYEQYFGPGTRLTVT.

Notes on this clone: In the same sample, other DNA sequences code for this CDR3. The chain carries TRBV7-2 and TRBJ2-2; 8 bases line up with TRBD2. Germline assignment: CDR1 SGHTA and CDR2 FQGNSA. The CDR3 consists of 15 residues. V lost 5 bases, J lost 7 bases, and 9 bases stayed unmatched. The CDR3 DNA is TGTGCCAGCAGCGAGCGTCGGGGGGGCAGCGGGGAGCTGTTTTTT. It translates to CASSERRGGSGELFF.

Written as DNA, the CDR3 is TGTGCCAGCAGCTTACAGGGGGACGCTAATGAAAAACTGTTTTTT. Translation: CASSLQGDANEKLFF. V gene TRBV7-9 combines with J gene TRBJ1-4; 7 nucleotides line up with TRBD1. The CDR3 is 15 residues long. Losses at the gene ends were 2 bases for V and 3 bases for J; bases not matched to a gene: 3. Germline assignment: CDR1 SEHNR and CDR2 FQNEAQ (reference sequence).

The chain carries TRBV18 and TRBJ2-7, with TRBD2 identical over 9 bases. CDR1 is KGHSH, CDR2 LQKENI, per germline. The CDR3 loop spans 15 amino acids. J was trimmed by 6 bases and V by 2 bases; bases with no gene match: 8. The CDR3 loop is CASSPDGGRAAEQYF. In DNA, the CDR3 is TGTGCCAGCTCACCAGACGGCGGGAGGGCAGCCGAGCAGTACTTC.

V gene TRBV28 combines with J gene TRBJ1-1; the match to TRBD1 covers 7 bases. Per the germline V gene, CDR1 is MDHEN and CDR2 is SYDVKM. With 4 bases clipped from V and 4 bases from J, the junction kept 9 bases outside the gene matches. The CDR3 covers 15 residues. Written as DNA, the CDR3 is TGTGCCAGCAGTTCCACAGGGGCTTGGGTCACTGAAGCTTTCTTT. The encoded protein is CASSSTGAWVTEAFF.

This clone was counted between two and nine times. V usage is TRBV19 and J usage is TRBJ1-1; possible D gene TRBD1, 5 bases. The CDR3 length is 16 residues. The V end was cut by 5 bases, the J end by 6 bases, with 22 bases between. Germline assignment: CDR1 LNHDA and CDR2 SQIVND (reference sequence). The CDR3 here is CASSSRTDRRGAEAFF. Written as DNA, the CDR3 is TGTGCCAGTAGTTCCCGGACGGACCGACGGGGGGCTGAAGCTTTCTTT.

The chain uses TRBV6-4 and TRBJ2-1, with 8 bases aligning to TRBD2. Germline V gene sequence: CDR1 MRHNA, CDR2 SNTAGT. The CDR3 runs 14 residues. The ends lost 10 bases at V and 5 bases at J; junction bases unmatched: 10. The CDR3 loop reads CATSLAEFHNEQFF. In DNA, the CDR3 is TGTGCCACCTCACTAGCGGAGTTCCACAATGAGCAGTTCTTC.

This chain's CDR3 is CASSLGRLAGDFLRDNEQFF. For the CDR3, the DNA is TGTGCCAGCAGCTTAGGGAGACTAGCGGGAGACTTTTTAAGAGACAATGAGCAGTTCTTC. This chain links TRBV11-3 with TRBJ2-1, with 12 bases matching TRBD2. This CDR3 has 20 amino acids. V shed 1 base, J shed 5 bases, and the junction held 15 bases outside the gene matches. Germline V CDR1 and CDR2: SGHNT, YENEEA.

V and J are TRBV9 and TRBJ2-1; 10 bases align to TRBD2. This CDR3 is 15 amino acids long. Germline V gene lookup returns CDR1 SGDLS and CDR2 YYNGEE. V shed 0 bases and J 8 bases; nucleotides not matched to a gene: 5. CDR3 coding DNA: TGTGCCAGCAGCGTAGATCTAGCGGGAGAGGATGAGCAGTTCTTC. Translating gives CASSVDLAGEDEQFF.

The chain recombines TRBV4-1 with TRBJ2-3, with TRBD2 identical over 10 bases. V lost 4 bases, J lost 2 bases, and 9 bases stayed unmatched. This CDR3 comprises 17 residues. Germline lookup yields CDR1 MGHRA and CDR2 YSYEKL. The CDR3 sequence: CASSLHGLAENTDTQYF. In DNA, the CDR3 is TGCGCCAGCAGCCTACACGGACTAGCGGAGAACACAGATACGCAGTATTTT.

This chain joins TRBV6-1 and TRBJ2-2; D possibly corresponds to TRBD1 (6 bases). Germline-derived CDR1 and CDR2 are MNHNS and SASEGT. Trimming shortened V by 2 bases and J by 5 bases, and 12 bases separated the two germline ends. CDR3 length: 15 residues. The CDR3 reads CASSEWGLGTGELFF. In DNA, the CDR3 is TGTGCCAGCAGTGAATGGGGGCTGGGGACCGGGGAGCTGTTTTTT.

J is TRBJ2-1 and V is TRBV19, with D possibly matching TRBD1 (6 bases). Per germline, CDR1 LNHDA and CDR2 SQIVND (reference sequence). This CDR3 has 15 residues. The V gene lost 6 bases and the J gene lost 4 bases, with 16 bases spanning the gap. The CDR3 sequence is CASSRGLGPYNEQFF. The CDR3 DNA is TGTGCCAGTAGCAGGGGCTTAGGGCCTTACAATGAGCAGTTCTTC.

DNA of the CDR3: TGTGCCAGCAGTTCCGGCGGGAGTGAGGAAAACATTCAGTACTTC. Amino acids: CASSSGGSEENIQYF. V usage is TRBV28 and J usage is TRBJ2-4; 7 nucleotides agree with TRBD2. The V gene's germline CDR1 is MDHEN and CDR2 SYDVKM. Germline trimming cut 4 bases from V and 5 bases from J; bases unmatched to any gene: 8. This CDR3 spans 15 amino acids.

CDR3 amino acids: CASSYRQAYGYTF. The CDR3 bases are TGTGCCAGCAGTTACCGCCAGGCCTATGGCTACACCTTC. V is TRBV6-2 or TRBV6-3 and J is TRBJ1-2, with D hard to call. Per the germline V gene, CDR1 is MNHEY and CDR2 is SVGEGT. Trimming shortened V by 2 bases and J by 4 bases, and 8 bases separated the two germline ends. The length of the CDR3 is 13 residues.